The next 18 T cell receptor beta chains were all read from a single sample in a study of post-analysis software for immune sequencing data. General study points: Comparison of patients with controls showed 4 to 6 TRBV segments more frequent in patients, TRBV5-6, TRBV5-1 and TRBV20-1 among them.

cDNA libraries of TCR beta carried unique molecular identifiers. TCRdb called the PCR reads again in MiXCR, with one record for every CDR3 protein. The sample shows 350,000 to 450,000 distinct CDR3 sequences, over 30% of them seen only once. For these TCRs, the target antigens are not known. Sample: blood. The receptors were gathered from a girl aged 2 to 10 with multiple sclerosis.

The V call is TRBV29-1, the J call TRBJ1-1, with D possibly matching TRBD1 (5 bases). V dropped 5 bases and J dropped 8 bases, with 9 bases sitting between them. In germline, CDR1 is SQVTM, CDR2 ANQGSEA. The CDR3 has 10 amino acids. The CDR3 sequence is CSVLGREAFF. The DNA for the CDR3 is TGCAGCGTTTTGGGACGCGAAGCTTTCTTT.

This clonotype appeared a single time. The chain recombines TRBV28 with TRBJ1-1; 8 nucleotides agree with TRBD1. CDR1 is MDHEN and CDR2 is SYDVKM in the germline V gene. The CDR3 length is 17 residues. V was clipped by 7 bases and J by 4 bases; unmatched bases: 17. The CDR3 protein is CASTTGGAGGLGTEAFF. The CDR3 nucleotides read TGTGCCAGCACCACCGGGGGGGCAGGGGGCCTGGGCACTGAAGCTTTCTTT.

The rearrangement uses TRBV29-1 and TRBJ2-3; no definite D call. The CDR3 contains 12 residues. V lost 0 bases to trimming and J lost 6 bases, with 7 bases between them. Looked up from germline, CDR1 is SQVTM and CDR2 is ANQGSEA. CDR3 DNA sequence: TGCAGCGTTGAAGAATTATCCGATACGCAGTATTTT. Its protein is CSVEELSDTQYF.

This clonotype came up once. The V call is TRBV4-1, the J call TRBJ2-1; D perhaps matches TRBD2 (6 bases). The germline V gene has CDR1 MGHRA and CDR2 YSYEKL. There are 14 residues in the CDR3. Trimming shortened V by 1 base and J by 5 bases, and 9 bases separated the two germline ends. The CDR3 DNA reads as TGCGCCAGCAGCCAAGCTAGCGCTAACAATGAGCAGTTCTTC. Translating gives CASSQASANNEQFF.

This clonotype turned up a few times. The chain's CDR3 is CASTGDRDTEAFF. CDR3 sequence (DNA): TGCGCCAGCACAGGGGATAGGGACACTGAAGCTTTCTTT. The chain is built from TRBV5-1 and TRBJ1-1; D is perhaps TRBD1 (6 bases). Trimming removed 6 bases at V and 3 bases at J, with 12 bases between. This CDR3 is 13 amino acids long. Germline V CDR1 and CDR2: SGHRS, YFSETQ.

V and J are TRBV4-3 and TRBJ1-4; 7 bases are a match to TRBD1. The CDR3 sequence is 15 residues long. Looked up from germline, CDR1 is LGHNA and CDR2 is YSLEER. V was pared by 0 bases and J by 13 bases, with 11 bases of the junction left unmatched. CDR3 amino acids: CASSQDRQGRGRLFF. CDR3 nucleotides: TGCGCCAGCAGCCAAGATAGACAGGGACGGGGAAGACTGTTTTTT.

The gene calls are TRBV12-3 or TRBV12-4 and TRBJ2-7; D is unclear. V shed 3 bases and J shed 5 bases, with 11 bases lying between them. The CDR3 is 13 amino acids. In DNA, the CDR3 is TGTGCCAGCAGTTTCAGTCGGATCGACGAGCAGTACTTC. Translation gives CASSFSRIDEQYF.

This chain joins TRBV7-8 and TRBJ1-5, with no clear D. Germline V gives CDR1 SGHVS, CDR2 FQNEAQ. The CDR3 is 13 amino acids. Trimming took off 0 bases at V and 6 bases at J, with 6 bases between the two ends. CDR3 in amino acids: CASSLAVSQPQHF. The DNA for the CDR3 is TGTGCCAGCAGCTTAGCGGTTAGTCAGCCCCAGCATTTT.

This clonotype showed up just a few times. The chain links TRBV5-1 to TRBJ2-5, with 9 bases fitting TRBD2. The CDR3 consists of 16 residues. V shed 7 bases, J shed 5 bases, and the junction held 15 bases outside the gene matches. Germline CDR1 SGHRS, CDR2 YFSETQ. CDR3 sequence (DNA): TGCGCCAGCCCCTCGCCAGCGGGGGGAAGAAGGGAGACCCAGTACTTC. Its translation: CASPSPAGGRRETQYF.

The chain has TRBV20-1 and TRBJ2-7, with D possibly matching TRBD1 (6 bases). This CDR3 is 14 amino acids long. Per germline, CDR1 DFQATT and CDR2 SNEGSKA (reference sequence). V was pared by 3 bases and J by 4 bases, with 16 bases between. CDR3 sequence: CSASAGTTPYEQYF. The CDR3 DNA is TGCAGTGCTAGTGCCGGGACAACCCCTTACGAGCAGTACTTC.

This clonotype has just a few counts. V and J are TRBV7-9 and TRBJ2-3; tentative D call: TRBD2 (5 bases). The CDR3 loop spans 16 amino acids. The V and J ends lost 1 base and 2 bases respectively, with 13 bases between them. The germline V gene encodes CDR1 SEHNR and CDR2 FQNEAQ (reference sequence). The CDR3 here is CASSLVVGVSTDTQYF. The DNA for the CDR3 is TGTGCCAGCAGCTTAGTGGTCGGGGTCTCCACAGATACGCAGTATTTT.

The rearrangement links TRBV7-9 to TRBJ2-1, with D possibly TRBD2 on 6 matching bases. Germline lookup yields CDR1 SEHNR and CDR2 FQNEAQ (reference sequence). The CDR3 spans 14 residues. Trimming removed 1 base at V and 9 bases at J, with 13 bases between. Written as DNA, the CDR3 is TGTGCCAGCAGCTTAGTAGCGTCGGGGGTTGAGCAGTTCTTC. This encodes CASSLVASGVEQFF.

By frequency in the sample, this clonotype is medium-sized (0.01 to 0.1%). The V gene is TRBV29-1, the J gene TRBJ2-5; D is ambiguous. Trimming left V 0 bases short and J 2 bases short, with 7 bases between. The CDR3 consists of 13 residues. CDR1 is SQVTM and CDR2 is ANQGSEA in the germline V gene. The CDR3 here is CSVEERLQETQYF. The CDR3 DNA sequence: TGCAGCGTTGAAGAACGACTTCAAGAGACCCAGTACTTC.

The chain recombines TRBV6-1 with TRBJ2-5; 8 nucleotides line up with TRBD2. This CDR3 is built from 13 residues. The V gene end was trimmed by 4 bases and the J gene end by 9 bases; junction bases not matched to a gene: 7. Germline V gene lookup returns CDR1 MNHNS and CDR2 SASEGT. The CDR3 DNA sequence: TGTGCCAGCAGTGCGCTTATCGGGGGGGCCCAGTACTTC. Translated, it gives CASSALIGGAQYF.

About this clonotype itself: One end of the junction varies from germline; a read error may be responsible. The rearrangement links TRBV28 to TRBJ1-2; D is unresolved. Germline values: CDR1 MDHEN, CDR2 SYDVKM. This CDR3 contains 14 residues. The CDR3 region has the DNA TGTGCCAGCAGTTTCACGGGTTCTAACTATGGCTGCACCTTC. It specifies CASSFTGSNYGCTF.

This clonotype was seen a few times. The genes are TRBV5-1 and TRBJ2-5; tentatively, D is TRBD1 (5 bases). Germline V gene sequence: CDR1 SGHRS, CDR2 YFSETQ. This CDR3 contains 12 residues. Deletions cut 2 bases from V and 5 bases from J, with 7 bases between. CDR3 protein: CASSFQGETQYF. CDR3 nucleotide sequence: TGCGCCAGCAGCTTCCAGGGTGAGACCCAGTACTTC.

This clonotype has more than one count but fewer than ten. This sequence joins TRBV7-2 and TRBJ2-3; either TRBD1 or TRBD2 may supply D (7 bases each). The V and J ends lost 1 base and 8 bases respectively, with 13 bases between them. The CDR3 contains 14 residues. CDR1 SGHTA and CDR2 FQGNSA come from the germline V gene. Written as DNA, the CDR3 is TGTGCCAGCAGCTTAGGTCAGGGGGAGGGTACGCAGTATTTT. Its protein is CASSLGQGEGTQYF.

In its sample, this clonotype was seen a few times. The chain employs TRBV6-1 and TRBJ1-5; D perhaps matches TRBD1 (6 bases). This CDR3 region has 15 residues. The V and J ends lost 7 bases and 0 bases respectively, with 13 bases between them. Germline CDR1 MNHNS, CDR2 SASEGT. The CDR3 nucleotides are TGTGCCAGCACGGGCAGGGGAGTTAGCAATCAGCCCCAGCATTTT. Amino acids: CASTGRGVSNQPQHF.